A single sample is the source of the 20 T cell receptor beta chains below, sequenced in a study of blood T cell repertoires in COVID-19. Profiling relied on immunoSEQ multiplex PCR, and the TCRdb table lists in-frame clones only, not all of them. The table includes fewer than 200,000 clones, about 74% detected once. The sequencing sample was made of peripheral blood. The receptors here all came from a woman older than 75 with acute or convalescent COVID-19.

The chain recombines TRBV27 with TRBJ2-1; TRBD2 matches at 9 bases. Germline V lookup: CDR1 MNHEY, CDR2 SMNVEV (reference sequence). The V and J ends lost 10 bases and 0 bases, in that order; junction bases with no gene match: 7. The CDR3 runs 15 residues. Here the CDR3 reads CATKSGRSSYNEQFF. CDR3 coding DNA: TGTGCCACCAAAAGCGGGAGGAGCTCCTACAATGAGCAGTTCTTC.

The chain combines TRBV5-1 with TRBJ2-5, with 10 bases aligning to TRBD2. Germline V CDR1 and CDR2: SGHRS, YFSETQ. The junction had 7 bases not matched to a gene; V was cut back by 0 bases and J by 5 bases. The CDR3 consists of 16 residues. This CDR3 reads CASSLGLAGEWETQYF. CDR3 sequence (DNA): TGCGCCAGCAGCTTGGGGCTAGCGGGAGAGTGGGAGACCCAGTACTTC.

This rearrangement joins TRBV3-1 (or the pseudogene TRBV3-2) to TRBJ2-5; 7 bases map to TRBD2. Germline values: CDR1 LGHDT, CDR2 YNNKEL (reference sequence). The trim removed 1 base at V and 7 bases at J, leaving 6 bases unmatched. CDR3 length: 14 amino acids. CDR3 region: CASSQVGGEGTQYF. DNA for the CDR3: TGTGCCAGCAGCCAAGTGGGGGGGGAAGGGACCCAGTACTTC.

The gene calls are TRBV5-6 and TRBJ2-7; 9 bases map to TRBD1. V lost 4 bases, J lost 6 bases, and 5 bases stayed unmatched. Germline values: CDR1 SGHDT, CDR2 YYEEEE. There are 13 residues in the CDR3. This chain's CDR3 is CASSRDRGGEQYF. CDR3 DNA: TGTGCCAGCAGCCGAGACAGGGGGGGCGAGCAGTACTTC.

This chain joins TRBV7-2 and TRBJ1-3; possibly TRBD1 for D (5 bases). This CDR3 region has 17 residues. Between the trimmed V and J ends, which lost 1 base and 0 bases, there was a span of 13 bases. From germline, CDR1 is SGHTA and CDR2 FQGNSA. The CDR3 DNA sequence: TGTGCCAGCAGCTTAGGGGCGGGGCAGAGCTCTGGAAACACCATATATTTT. Translated: CASSLGAGQSSGNTIYF.

The rearrangement joins TRBV2 to TRBJ1-1; D may be TRBD1 (5 bases). CDR3 length: 12 amino acids. Trimming removed 9 bases at V and 5 bases at J, with 13 bases between. Germline V gives CDR1 SNHLY, CDR2 FYNNEI. The CDR3 sequence is CARSPGNTEAFF. The CDR3 bases are TGTGCCAGAAGTCCAGGGAATACTGAAGCTTTCTTT.

V and J are TRBV3-1 (or the pseudogene TRBV3-2) and TRBJ1-2; D is possibly TRBD1 (5 bases). Trimming removed 0 bases at V and 4 bases at J, with 15 bases between. There are 16 residues in the CDR3. Germline loops: CDR1 LGHDT, CDR2 YNNKEL (reference sequence). The CDR3 sequence: CASSQDLGPGGYGYTF. The DNA of the CDR3 is TGTGCCAGCAGCCAAGATTTGGGACCGGGGGGCTATGGCTACACCTTC.

This clone has only a few counts. The rearrangement uses TRBV24-1 and TRBJ1-4, with TRBD1 identical over 8 bases. With 3 bases clipped from V and 4 bases from J, the junction kept 6 bases outside the gene matches. The CDR3 contains 16 residues. In germline, CDR1 is KGHDR, CDR2 SFDVKD. The CDR3 DNA reads as TGTGCCACCAGTGATGCTCGGACAGGGCGTAATGAAAAACTGTTTTTT. Its protein is CATSDARTGRNEKLFF.

The V gene is TRBV28, the J gene TRBJ2-7; 10 bases fit TRBD1. V lost 5 bases and J lost 4; bases outside the gene matches: 14. In germline, CDR1 is MDHEN, CDR2 SYDVKM. The CDR3 is 17 residues long. Written as DNA, the CDR3 is TGTGCCAGCAGTCCCCCCTCCGGGACAGGGGCCATGTACGAGCAGTACTTC. Translation: CASSPPSGTGAMYEQYF.

Only one count was recorded for this clone. V is TRBV9 and J is TRBJ2-5; 8 bases line up with TRBD2. J was trimmed by 5 bases and V by 4 bases; bases with no gene match: 10. The germline CDR1 and CDR2 sequences are SGDLS and YYNGEE. This CDR3 has 15 residues. Here the CDR3 reads CASSKLGLAAETQYF. DNA of the CDR3: TGTGCCAGCAGCAAACTAGGACTAGCCGCCGAGACCCAGTACTTC.

This sequence joins TRBV7-2 and TRBJ2-1; no definite D call. The CDR3 consists of 15 residues. Germline CDR1 SGHTA, CDR2 FQGNSA. Trimming removed 1 base from V and 7 bases from J, with 14 bases in between. CDR3 nucleotides: TGTGCCAGCAGCTTAGATAGCATGGCGGAGAATGAGCAGTTCTTC. Protein: CASSLDSMAENEQFF.

In DNA, the CDR3 is TGTGCCAGCAGCCCCCTAGCCCAGGAGCAGTTCTTC. This encodes CASSPLAQEQFF. The V and J genes are TRBV12-3 or TRBV12-4 and TRBJ2-1, with TRBD2 as a possible D gene (5 bases). The CDR3 is 12 residues long. V dropped 6 bases and J dropped 10 bases, with 13 bases sitting between them.

The chain links TRBV30 to TRBJ1-2; no reliable D call. Germline CDR1 is GTSNPN and CDR2 is SVGIG (reference sequence). Between the trimmed V and J ends, which lost 2 bases and 3 bases, there was a span of 10 bases. The CDR3 runs 13 residues. The CDR3: CAWSPARYYGYTF. CDR3 DNA: TGTGCCTGGAGTCCGGCCAGGTACTATGGCTACACCTTC. Using reference TRBV30 and TRBJ1-2 for the parts outside the CDR3, the full variable domain is SQTIHQWPATLVQPVGSPLSLECTVEGTSNPNLYWYRQAAGRGLQLLFYSVGIGQISSEVPQNLSASRPQDRQFILSSKKLLLSDSGFYLCAWSPARYYGYTFGSGTRLTVV.

This chain joins TRBV28 and TRBJ2-7; 8 nucleotides match TRBD2. This CDR3 spans 16 amino acids. Germline V CDR1 and CDR2: MDHEN, SYDVKM. Germline trimming cut 5 bases from V and 3 bases from J; bases unmatched to any gene: 12. CDR3 DNA sequence: TGTGCCAGCAGTCCGCCCGGGAGCGGGAGCAGCTACGAGCAGTACTTC. This translates into CASSPPGSGSSYEQYF.

The genes are TRBV6-5 and TRBJ2-5; 8 nucleotides align to TRBD1. From germline, CDR1 is MNHEY and CDR2 SVGAGI. V was clipped by 4 bases and J by 8 bases; unmatched bases: 6. This CDR3 spans 13 amino acids. The CDR3 DNA reads TGTGCCAGCAGTTCGGACAGGGCAGGAACCCAGTACTTC. Translation gives CASSSDRAGTQYF.

The CDR3 sequence is CASSDSGVQPQHF. The CDR3, as DNA: TGTGCCAGCAGTGATTCGGGGGTTCAGCCCCAGCATTTT. The genes are TRBV6-1 and TRBJ1-5, with D possibly being TRBD1 (5 bases). With 3 bases removed from V and 6 bases from J, the gap between germline ends came to 9 bases. Germline CDR1 MNHNS, CDR2 SASEGT. CDR3 length: 13 amino acids.

The genes are TRBV9 and TRBJ2-5; weak D call: TRBD1 (5 bases). Trimming shortened V by 0 bases and J by 5 bases, and 17 bases separated the two germline ends. CDR1 and CDR2 from the germline V gene are SGDLS and YYNGEE. The CDR3 totals 16 residues. The CDR3 protein is CASSVDVRGLMETQYF. The CDR3 DNA follows: TGTGCCAGCAGCGTAGACGTTAGGGGTTTGATGGAGACCCAGTACTTC.

This clone appeared a few times. The V call is TRBV7-2, the J call TRBJ1-5; no definite D call. The CDR3 is 14 residues long. V was shortened by 2 bases and J by 3 bases, with 8 bases between the two germline ends. The germline gives CDR1 SGHTA, CDR2 FQGNSA. In DNA form, the CDR3 reads TGTGCCAGCAGCTTAAGCACAGTCAATCAGCCCCAGCATTTT. It codes for CASSLSTVNQPQHF.

V usage is TRBV4-1 and J usage is TRBJ2-1; TRBD2 matches at 9 bases. V trimming: 0 bases; J trimming: 0 bases; junction bases outside the gene matches: 12. The CDR3 contains 20 residues. CDR1 is MGHRA and CDR2 is YSYEKL in the germline V gene. CDR3 in amino acids: CASSQDRIAGAQRSYNEQFF. DNA for the CDR3: TGCGCCAGCAGCCAAGATCGCATAGCGGGAGCGCAACGCTCCTACAATGAGCAGTTCTTC.

V is TRBV19 and J is TRBJ2-3, with 11 bases fitting TRBD2. The CDR3 totals 13 residues. Germline V lookup: CDR1 LNHDA, CDR2 SQIVND (reference sequence). J gave up 6 bases and V 10 bases, and 6 bases lay outside the gene matches. The CDR3 DNA sequence: TGTGCCACAAGACTAGCGGGATGGGATACGCAGTATTTT. Translated, it gives CATRLAGWDTQYF. Complete variable domain (other parts from reference TRBV19 and TRBJ2-3): DGGITQSPKYLFRKEGQNVTLSCEQNLNHDAMYWYRQDPGQGLRLIYYSQIVNDFQKGDIAEGYSVSREKKESFPLTVTSAQKNPTAFYLCATRLAGWDTQYFGPGTRLTVL.